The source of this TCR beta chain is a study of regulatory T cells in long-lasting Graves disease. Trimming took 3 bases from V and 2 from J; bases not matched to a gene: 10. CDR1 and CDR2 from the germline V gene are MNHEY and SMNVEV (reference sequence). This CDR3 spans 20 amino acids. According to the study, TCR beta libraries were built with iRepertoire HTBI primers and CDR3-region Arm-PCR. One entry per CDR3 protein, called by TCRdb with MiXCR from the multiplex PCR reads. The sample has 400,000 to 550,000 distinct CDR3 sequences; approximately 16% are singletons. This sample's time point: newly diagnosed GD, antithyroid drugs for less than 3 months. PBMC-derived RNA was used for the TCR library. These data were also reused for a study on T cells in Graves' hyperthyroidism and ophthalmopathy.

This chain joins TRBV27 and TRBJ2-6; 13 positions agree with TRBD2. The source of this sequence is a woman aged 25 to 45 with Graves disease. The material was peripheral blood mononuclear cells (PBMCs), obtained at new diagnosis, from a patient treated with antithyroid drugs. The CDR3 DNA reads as TGTGCCAGCAGTTTTCATCTACCGGGACTAGCGGGAACTGGGGCCAACGTCCTGACTTTC. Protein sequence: CASSFHLPGLAGTGANVLTF.